These 14 T cell receptor beta chains were sequenced from one sample in a study of blood T cell repertoires in COVID-19. Libraries were prepared by immunoSEQ multiplex PCR; TCRdb keeps only in-frame clonotypes and omits some of them. Among roughly 120,000 clones listed, approximately 90% were seen once. The sequenced material came from peripheral blood. The receptor set was obtained from a human donor in a cohort sampled during active COVID-19.

V usage is TRBV27 and J usage is TRBJ2-3; D possibly corresponds to TRBD2 (5 bases). Germline loops: CDR1 MNHEY, CDR2 SMNVEV (reference sequence). Deletions cut 5 bases from V and 1 base from J, with 16 bases between. This CDR3 is 16 amino acids long. The CDR3 nucleotides are TGTGCCAGCAGTAAATACCGGGATTTTGGCACAGATACGCAGTATTTT. The encoded protein is CASSKYRDFGTDTQYF.

V and J are TRBV12-3 or TRBV12-4 and TRBJ1-2; the D gene is possibly TRBD1 (5 bases). V lost 7 bases and J 8 bases, leaving 11 bases between the germline ends. The CDR3 covers 11 residues. The CDR3 protein is CASTQEGGYTF. The DNA for the CDR3 is TGTGCCAGCACCCAGGAGGGGGGCTACACCTTC.

On this clone: At one end the junction does not follow the germline gene, possibly because of a read error. This rearrangement joins TRBV19 to TRBJ2-3; D is unresolved. The CDR3 is 13 amino acids. CDR1 is LNHDA and CDR2 is SQIVND in the germline V gene (reference sequence). DNA of the CDR3: TGTGCCAGTAGTTTAGACCACACAGATACGCAGTATTTT. This gives the protein CASSLDHTDTQYF.

V and J are TRBV28 and TRBJ1-2; 11 bases line up with TRBD1. Per germline, CDR1 MDHEN and CDR2 SYDVKM. V gave up 5 bases and J gave up 6 bases; unmatched junction bases: 5. The CDR3 is 14 residues long. CDR3: CASSPGDRGDGYTF. CDR3 in DNA: TGTGCCAGCAGTCCGGGGGACAGGGGGGATGGCTACACCTTC.

This clone was observed a few times. CDR3 sequence: CASSSKDREAFF. The CDR3 DNA sequence: TGTGCCAGCAGCTCCAAGGACAGGGAAGCTTTCTTT. J is TRBJ1-1 and V is TRBV5-4, with 7 positions matching TRBD1. V trimming: 3 bases; J trimming: 8 bases; junction bases outside the gene matches: 4. The CDR3 contains 12 residues. Germline V gene lookup returns CDR1 SGHNT and CDR2 YYREEE (reference sequence).

V is TRBV9 and J is TRBJ1-1, with a tentative D call TRBD1 (5 bases). Germline loops: CDR1 SGDLS, CDR2 YYNGEE. Trimming removed 4 bases from V and 3 bases from J, with 10 bases in between. The CDR3 contains 13 residues. The CDR3 region has the DNA TGTGCCAGCAGCCCCTGGGGGGACACTGAAGCTTTCTTT. Translated, it gives CASSPWGDTEAFF.

V is TRBV7-2 and J is TRBJ1-1, with D tentatively TRBD1 (6 bases). The CDR3 sequence is 14 residues long. V lost 2 bases and J 4 bases, leaving 11 bases between the germline ends. Germline V gene lookup returns CDR1 SGHTA and CDR2 FQGNSA. The CDR3 DNA is TGTGCCAGCAGCTTATCAAAAGGGGGCACTGAAGCTTTCTTT. Translated: CASSLSKGGTEAFF. Drawing the rest from reference TRBV7-2 and TRBJ1-1, the complete variable domain is GAGVSQSPSNKVTEKGKDVELRCDPISGHTALYWYRQSLGQGLEFLIYFQGNSAPDKSGLPSDRFSAERTGGSVSTLTIQRTQQEDSAVYLCASSLSKGGTEAFFGQGTRLTVV.

This chain joins TRBV7-2 and TRBJ2-3; D might be TRBD1 (7 bases). V lost 5 bases and J 3 bases, leaving 24 bases between the germline ends. The germline CDR1 and CDR2 sequences are SGHTA and FQGNSA. This CDR3 is built from 18 residues. The CDR3 protein is CASSPYSGNRGGTDTQYF. Written as DNA, the CDR3 is TGTGCCAGCAGCCCTTACTCGGGGAACAGGGGAGGAACAGATACGCAGTATTTT.

The rearrangement links TRBV18 to TRBJ2-3; TRBD1 aligns across 8 bases. J gave up 0 bases and V 4 bases, and 9 bases lay outside the gene matches. The CDR3 spans 17 residues. Germline assignment: CDR1 KGHSH and CDR2 LQKENI. The CDR3 loop reads CASSRIWTGTSTDTQYF. The CDR3 DNA follows: TGTGCCAGCTCACGAATCTGGACAGGGACAAGCACAGATACGCAGTATTTT.

The J gene is TRBJ1-1, the V gene TRBV28; D possibly corresponds to TRBD1 (6 bases). V was shortened by 10 bases and J by 1 base, with 16 bases between the two germline ends. Looked up from germline, CDR1 is MDHEN and CDR2 is SYDVKM. The CDR3 is made up of 14 amino acids. This CDR3 is CATSRGGPNTEAFF. The CDR3 bases are TGTGCCACCTCTCGGGGGGGGCCGAACACTGAAGCTTTCTTT.

Only one count was recorded for this clone. DNA of the CDR3: TGTGCCAGCAGTTACGCCTCTGGGCTGATATCCTACAATGAGCAGTTCTTC. Translating it yields CASSYASGLISYNEQFF. V is TRBV6-2 or TRBV6-3 and J is TRBJ2-1, with no clear D. The germline CDR1 and CDR2 sequences are MNHEY and SVGEGT. Deletions cut 2 bases from V and 1 base from J, with 15 bases between. The CDR3 length is 17 residues.

The chain recombines TRBV5-1 with TRBJ1-1, with a weak D call TRBD1 (6 bases). Germline CDR1 and CDR2: SGHRS and YFSETQ. With 1 base removed from V and 0 bases from J, the gap between germline ends came to 13 bases. This CDR3 contains 16 residues. The CDR3 loop is CASSLSGQGLNTEAFF. In DNA form, the CDR3 reads TGCGCCAGCAGCTTGTCAGGGCAGGGGTTGAACACTGAAGCTTTCTTT.

The CDR3 sequence is CASSKDRTGLVTEAFF. As DNA, the CDR3 is TGTGCCAGCAGCAAAGACCGGACTGGGCTGGTCACTGAAGCTTTCTTT. This chain uses TRBV21-1 with TRBJ1-1. TRBV21-1 is annotated as a pseudogene. This CDR3 is built from 16 residues.

The chain employs TRBV5-6 and TRBJ1-4; the match to TRBD1 covers 7 bases. This CDR3 has 14 amino acids. The J segment lost 7 bases and the V segment lost 1 base, leaving 4 bases of the junction unmatched. In germline, CDR1 is SGHDT, CDR2 YYEEEE. The CDR3 bases are TGTGCCAGCAGCTTGCGTCAGGGGGTTGAAAAACTGTTTTTT. This sequence encodes CASSLRQGVEKLFF.